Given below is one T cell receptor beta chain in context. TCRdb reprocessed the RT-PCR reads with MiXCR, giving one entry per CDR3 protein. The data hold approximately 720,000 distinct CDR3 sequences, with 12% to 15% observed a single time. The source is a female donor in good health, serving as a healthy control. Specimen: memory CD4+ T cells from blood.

CDR3 amino acids: CSANRLAGDGEQFF. The CDR3 DNA follows: TGCAGTGCTAACCGACTAGCGGGAGACGGTGAGCAGTTCTTC. V usage is TRBV20-1 and J usage is TRBJ2-1; TRBD2 aligns across 12 bases. This CDR3 is 14 amino acids long. Looked up from germline, CDR1 is DFQATT and CDR2 is SNEGSKA (reference sequence). With V trimmed by 4 bases and J by 9 bases, 7 bases remained unmatched.